This T cell receptor (beta chain) was captured by sequencing in a study of PD-1 blockade in classical Hodgkin lymphoma. Measured with immunoSEQ multiplex PCR; TCRdb has only the in-frame clones, and not every one. The sample yields some 9,000 clones, approximately 91% seen once. Regarding time point: newly diagnosed, previously untreated cHL patient sample. After thawing, PBMCs were subjected to magnetic negative selection to isolate CD8+ T cells. The source material was CD8+ T cells from blood. The sequence was collected from a human donor with classical Hodgkin lymphoma.

The CDR3 sequence: CAIIGGTEAFF. The CDR3 DNA reads as TGTGCCATCATCGGAGGGACTGAAGCTTTCTTT. The rearrangement links TRBV7-6 to TRBJ1-1; D is unclear. CDR3 length: 11 amino acids. V was trimmed by 10 bases and J by 5 bases, leaving 11 bases between them. From germline, CDR1 is SGHVS and CDR2 FNYEAQ.